Detailed here is one T cell receptor beta chain. Its antigen is not known. This CDR3 spans 15 amino acids. The V end was cut by 0 bases, the J end by 7 bases, with 16 bases between. CDR1 and CDR2 from the germline V gene are SGHDT and YYEEEE. This entry is derived from a study of T cells in localized non-small cell lung cancer. Clones were sequenced by immunoSEQ multiplex PCR, and TCRdb holds only the in-frame ones, with some missing. The sample records tens of thousands of clones, about nine tenths being singletons. Study outcomes and limitations: Uninvolved nearby lung showed the greatest T cell clonality, exceeding that found in tumor.

The source material was peripheral blood, sampled before any cancer treatment. This TCR was recovered from a male donor aged 60 or over with stage III squamous cell lung carcinoma. The chain uses TRBV5-6 and TRBJ1-2, with no clear D. The CDR3 sequence: CASSLVGPESGGYTF. Here the CDR3 DNA reads TGTGCCAGCAGCTTGGTGGGCCCCGAATCAGGTGGCTACACCTTC.